These T cell receptor beta chains were read from a single sample in a study of OX40 agonist ivuxolimab in advanced cancers. Measured with immunoSEQ multiplex PCR; TCRdb has only the in-frame clones, and not every one. The sample has tens of thousands of clones, roughly 80% seen once. The source material was CD4+ or CD8+ T cells sorted from blood, sampled in a trial of the OX40 agonist ivuxolimab. The receptors stem from an adult with an advanced solid tumor such as melanoma, head and neck, liver or kidney cancer. Both conserved end residues are part of each CDR3. A D gene is named only where the DNA matches it firmly. Clone size is stated in some rows and not others, as once, few, many or a class when expanded.

j_call | clone_size | v_call | d_call | cdr3_aa | cdr3_nt
TRBJ1-2 | - | TRBV7-2 | - | CASSLVSGRLDGYTF | TGTGCCAGCAGCTTAGTATCGGGCCGCCTAGACGGCTACACCTTC
TRBJ2-7 | - | TRBV7-9 | - | CASSYGTSYEQYF | TGTGCCAGCAGCTACGGGACCTCCTACGAGCAGTACTTC
TRBJ1-4 | - | TRBV27 | - | CASSTGLNEKLFF | TGTGCCAGCAGTACAGGGCTCAATGAAAAACTGTTTTTT
TRBJ2-1 | - | TRBV28 | - | CASSLSREQFF | TGTGCCAGCAGTTTATCACGGGAGCAGTTCTTC
TRBJ1-1 | - | TRBV27 | TRBD1 | CASSPSMGDRGDTEAFF | TGTGCCAGCAGTCCTTCAATGGGAGACAGGGGAGACACTGAAGCTTTCTTT
TRBJ2-7 | - | TRBV19 | - | CASRYLADYSYEQYF | TGTGCCAGCCGGTACTTGGCAGATTATTCGTACGAGCAGTACTTC
TRBJ2-3 | - | TRBV7-2 | - | CASSFNRDTDTQYF | TGTGCCAGCAGCTTTAACAGGGACACAGATACGCAGTATTTT
TRBJ2-1 | few | TRBV7-9 | TRBD2 | CASSLGASGYNEQFF | TGTGCCAGCAGCTTAGGTGCTAGCGGCTACAATGAGCAGTTCTTC
TRBJ1-6 | - | TRBV14 | - | CASRQKDSYNSPLHF | TGTGCCAGCAGGCAGAAGGACAGCTATAATTCACCCCTCCACTTT
TRBJ2-5 | - | TRBV7-2 | TRBD2 | CASSLAPAGAGLETQYF | TGTGCCAGCAGCTTAGCACCGGCCGGAGCGGGATTAGAGACCCAGTACTTC
TRBJ2-2 | - | TRBV11-3 | TRBD2 | CASSSSGGAFRELFF | TGTGCCAGCAGCTCTAGCGGGGGGGCCTTCCGGGAGCTGTTTTTT
TRBJ2-5 | - | TRBV27 | TRBD2 | CASSTAGTSGVETQYF | TGTGCCAGCAGTACAGCCGGGACTAGCGGGGTGGAGACCCAGTACTTC
TRBJ1-2 | - | TRBV6-6 | TRBD1 | CASRQGASYGYTF | TGTGCCAGCAGGCAGGGGGCGAGCTATGGCTACACCTTC
TRBJ2-7 | once | TRBV2 | TRBD2 | CASSEFAGGSYEQYF | TGTGCCAGCAGTGAGTTTGCGGGAGGCTCCTACGAGCAGTACTTC
TRBJ1-1 | - | TRBV6-1 | - | CATSYEGGTEAFF | TGTGCCACCTCCTACGAGGGCGGCACTGAAGCTTTCTTT